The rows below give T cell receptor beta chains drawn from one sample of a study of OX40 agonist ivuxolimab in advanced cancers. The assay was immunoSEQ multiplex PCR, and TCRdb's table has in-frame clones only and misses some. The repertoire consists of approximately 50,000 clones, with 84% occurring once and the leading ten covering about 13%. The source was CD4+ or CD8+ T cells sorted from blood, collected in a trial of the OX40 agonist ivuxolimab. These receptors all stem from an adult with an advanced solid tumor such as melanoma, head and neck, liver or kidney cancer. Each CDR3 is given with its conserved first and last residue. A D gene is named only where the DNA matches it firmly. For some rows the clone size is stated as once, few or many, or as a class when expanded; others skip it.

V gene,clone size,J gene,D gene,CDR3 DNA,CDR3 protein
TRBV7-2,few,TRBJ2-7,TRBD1,TGTGCCAGCAGCCCCAGACAGGGGGGGTCCTACGAGCAGTACTTC,CASSPRQGGSYEQYF
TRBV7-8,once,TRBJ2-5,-,TGTGCCAGCAGCTTAGTCCAGGGAGTGGGAGAGACCCAGTACTTC,CASSLVQGVGETQYF
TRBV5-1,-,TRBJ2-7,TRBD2,TGCGCCAGCAGCCCTCCGGGGGGGCCACGTTCCTACGAGCAGTACTTC,CASSPPGGPRSYEQYF
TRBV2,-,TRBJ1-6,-,TGTGCCAGCAGTGGGACAGTGCAGAATTCCCTCCACTTT,CASSGTVQNSLHF
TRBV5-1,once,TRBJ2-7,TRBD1,TGCGCCAGCAGCATTGGCCCGGACAGGGTGCGCGAGCAGTACTTC,CASSIGPDRVREQYF
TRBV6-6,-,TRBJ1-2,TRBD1,TGTGCCAGCAGTCCACAGGGGGACTATGGCTACACCTTC,CASSPQGDYGYTF
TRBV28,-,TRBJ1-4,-,TGTGCCAGCAGTTACCCCCTGGTAGGGTCAGCGCGTCCGGCTAATGAAAAACTGTTTTTT,CASSYPLVGSARPANEKLFF
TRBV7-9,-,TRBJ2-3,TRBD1,TGTGCCAGCAGCCTTGGACAGGGGTGGGATACGCAGTATTTT,CASSLGQGWDTQYF
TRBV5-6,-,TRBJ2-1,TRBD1,TGTGCCAGCAGCGAATACAGGGGGCGCATCTTCAATGAGCAGTTCTTC,CASSEYRGRIFNEQFF
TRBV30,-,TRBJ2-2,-,TGTGCCTGGAGTGTTAACCCAGGGGTGGACACCGGGGAGCTGTTTTTT,CAWSVNPGVDTGELFF
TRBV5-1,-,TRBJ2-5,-,TGCGCCAGCAGCTTGGAGTCTAACTTCCAAGAGACCCAGTACTTC,CASSLESNFQETQYF
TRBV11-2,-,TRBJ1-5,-,TGTGCCAGCAGCGAGGTGGTCGGCAATCAGCCCCAGCATTTT,CASSEVVGNQPQHF
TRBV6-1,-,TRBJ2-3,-,TGTGCCAGCAGGGACACCGGCACAGATACGCAGTATTTT,CASRDTGTDTQYF
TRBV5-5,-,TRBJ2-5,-,TGTGCCAGCAGCTTGGTTCCAGGGGAGGGGGAGACCCAGTACTTC,CASSLVPGEGETQYF
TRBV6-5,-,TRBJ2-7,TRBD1,TGTGCCAGCAAACCAAATCGGGACAGCTCCTACGAGCAGTACTTC,CASKPNRDSSYEQYF
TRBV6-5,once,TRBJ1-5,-,TGTGCCAGCAGTGGTCAAGTGTCGGGTCAGCCCCAGCATTTT,CASSGQVSGQPQHF
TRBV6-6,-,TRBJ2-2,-,TGTGCCAGCAGAAGAAGGGAGGAGCTGTTTTTT,CASRRREELFF
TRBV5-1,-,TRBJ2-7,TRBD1,TGCGCCAGCAGCTCCGGGACAGACGGCGAGCAGTACTTC,CASSSGTDGEQYF
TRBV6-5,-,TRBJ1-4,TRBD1,TGTGCCACCCGACCCGAAGGGGGCTTAGTTGAAAAACTGTTTTTT,CATRPEGGLVEKLFF